The source of this T cell receptor (beta chain) is a study of PD-1 blockade in classical Hodgkin lymphoma (dated by TCRdb to about 2020). Describing the broader study: Nivolumab dosing was 3 mg/kg intravenously every 2 weeks, continuing until either disease progression or unacceptable toxicity. The study used TCR beta sequencing and CyTOF to define a peripheral blood immune signature of response to PD-1 blockade in classical Hodgkin lymphoma.

Results and caveats for the whole study, not just this receptor: Only a single clinical trial cohort was studied, and what caused the repertoire differences, possibly disease activity or prior therapy, remained undefined. Baseline TCR diversity was reported to be lower in newly diagnosed patients than in healthy donors and to be lower still in relapsed/refractory patients. Among trial patients, those achieving complete response had baseline diversity similar to that of newly diagnosed patients, while diversity was significantly lower in partial responders and progressors. Diversity was lower in patients who began nivolumab less than 1 year after ASCT, so these patients were left out of later analyses to avoid confounding by immune reconstitution. By C4D1, a significant rise was seen in CD4+ TCR diversity but not in CD8+ TCR diversity (p=0.0027 vs p=0.16), and the rise was most apparent among complete responders (p=0.02).

Cut back by 6 bases and 3 bases, the V and J ends lie 18 bases apart. There are 15 amino acids in the CDR3, from cysteine to phenylalanine inclusive. Of all the DNA, just the CDR3 is kept, 45 bases in frame from base 1. The germline V gene gives CDR1 as MDHEN and CDR2 as SYDVKM. The Qiagen DNeasy kit was used to extract genomic DNA from unsorted PBMCs and from the negatively selected CD4+ and CD8+ fractions. TCR beta CDR3 regions were amplified by immunoSEQ multiplex PCR using primers annealing to V and J segments. A synthetic immune receptor repertoire was used to minimize amplification bias, and remaining bias was computationally removed after sequencing. Per the authors' processing: Repertoire diversity was quantified as the Shannon entropy index using custom Python scripts. Unsorted, CD4+ and CD8+ repertoires were analyzed separately, except for combined analyses in which CD4+ and CD8+ sequences were merged in silico. Clonal expansion was defined as at least a 2-fold frequency increase after treatment relative to C1D1, with a pseudocount of 0.5 for undetected baseline clones. Singleton clones were defined as clones with 0 or 1 copy at C1D1, and non-singleton clones were defined as clones with 2 or more copies. Clones expanded in unsorted samples were labelled as CD4+, CD8+ or unknown by matching protein sequences in sorted samples from the same patient. Diversity changes from C1D1 to C4D1 were tested in paired samples using Wilcoxon tests. TCRdb took this table from immuneACCESS and kept in-frame rearrangements with V and J called. Such tables lack part of the clones; where checked against another copy, unresolved V genes explain under half of the gap, and the rest is unexplained. V, J and clone size derive from that table, while D and trimming were established from the DNA sequence. A total of almost 3,000 clones appear in this sample, around 63% of them only once. The top ten hold 30% to 40% of the sample.

In the case of this clone: Its antigen is currently not known. Per-base quality was not reported, and no clone a single base away is much larger than it.

Reading the label with the study, this specimen's time point is: cycle 1 day 1 (C1D1), immediately before nivolumab initiation. Every trial patient had relapsed after autologous stem cell transplantation, and cohorts A, B and C differed in prior brentuximab vedotin exposure. Magnetic negative selection with a Miltenyi CD8+ T cell isolation kit was used to purify CD8+ T cells from thawed PBMCs. The trial cohort comprised 56 patients with relapsed/refractory classical Hodgkin lymphoma whose best overall responses were complete response, partial response or progressive disease. In the multi-cohort phase II CheckMate 205 trial, trial patients received single-agent nivolumab. Best overall response was determined by an independent review committee according to the 2007 International Working Group response criteria. Trial PBMCs were obtained immediately prior to nivolumab initiation (C1D1) and on therapy at cycle 2 day 1 and cycle 4 day 1. Peripheral blood was collected in 8 mL Vacutainer Cell Preparation Tubes, from which PBMCs were isolated by centrifugation and then cryopreserved. Purified CD4+ and CD8+ fractions were generated only in cases for which an additional PBMC sample was available. Magnetically labelled cells were removed on LS columns in a quadroMACS separator, and the flow-through was retained as the purified fraction.

The sequence was collected from a human donor with classical Hodgkin lymphoma. The rearranged chain carries TRBV28 and TRBJ2-7; the D gene identity is not certain. Source: CD8+ T cells from blood, taken at baseline. The DNA sequence is as follows: TGTGCCAGCAGCCCCGGGTTTTCCAAGCACTACGAGCAGTACTTC. It codes for CASSPGFSKHYEQYF.